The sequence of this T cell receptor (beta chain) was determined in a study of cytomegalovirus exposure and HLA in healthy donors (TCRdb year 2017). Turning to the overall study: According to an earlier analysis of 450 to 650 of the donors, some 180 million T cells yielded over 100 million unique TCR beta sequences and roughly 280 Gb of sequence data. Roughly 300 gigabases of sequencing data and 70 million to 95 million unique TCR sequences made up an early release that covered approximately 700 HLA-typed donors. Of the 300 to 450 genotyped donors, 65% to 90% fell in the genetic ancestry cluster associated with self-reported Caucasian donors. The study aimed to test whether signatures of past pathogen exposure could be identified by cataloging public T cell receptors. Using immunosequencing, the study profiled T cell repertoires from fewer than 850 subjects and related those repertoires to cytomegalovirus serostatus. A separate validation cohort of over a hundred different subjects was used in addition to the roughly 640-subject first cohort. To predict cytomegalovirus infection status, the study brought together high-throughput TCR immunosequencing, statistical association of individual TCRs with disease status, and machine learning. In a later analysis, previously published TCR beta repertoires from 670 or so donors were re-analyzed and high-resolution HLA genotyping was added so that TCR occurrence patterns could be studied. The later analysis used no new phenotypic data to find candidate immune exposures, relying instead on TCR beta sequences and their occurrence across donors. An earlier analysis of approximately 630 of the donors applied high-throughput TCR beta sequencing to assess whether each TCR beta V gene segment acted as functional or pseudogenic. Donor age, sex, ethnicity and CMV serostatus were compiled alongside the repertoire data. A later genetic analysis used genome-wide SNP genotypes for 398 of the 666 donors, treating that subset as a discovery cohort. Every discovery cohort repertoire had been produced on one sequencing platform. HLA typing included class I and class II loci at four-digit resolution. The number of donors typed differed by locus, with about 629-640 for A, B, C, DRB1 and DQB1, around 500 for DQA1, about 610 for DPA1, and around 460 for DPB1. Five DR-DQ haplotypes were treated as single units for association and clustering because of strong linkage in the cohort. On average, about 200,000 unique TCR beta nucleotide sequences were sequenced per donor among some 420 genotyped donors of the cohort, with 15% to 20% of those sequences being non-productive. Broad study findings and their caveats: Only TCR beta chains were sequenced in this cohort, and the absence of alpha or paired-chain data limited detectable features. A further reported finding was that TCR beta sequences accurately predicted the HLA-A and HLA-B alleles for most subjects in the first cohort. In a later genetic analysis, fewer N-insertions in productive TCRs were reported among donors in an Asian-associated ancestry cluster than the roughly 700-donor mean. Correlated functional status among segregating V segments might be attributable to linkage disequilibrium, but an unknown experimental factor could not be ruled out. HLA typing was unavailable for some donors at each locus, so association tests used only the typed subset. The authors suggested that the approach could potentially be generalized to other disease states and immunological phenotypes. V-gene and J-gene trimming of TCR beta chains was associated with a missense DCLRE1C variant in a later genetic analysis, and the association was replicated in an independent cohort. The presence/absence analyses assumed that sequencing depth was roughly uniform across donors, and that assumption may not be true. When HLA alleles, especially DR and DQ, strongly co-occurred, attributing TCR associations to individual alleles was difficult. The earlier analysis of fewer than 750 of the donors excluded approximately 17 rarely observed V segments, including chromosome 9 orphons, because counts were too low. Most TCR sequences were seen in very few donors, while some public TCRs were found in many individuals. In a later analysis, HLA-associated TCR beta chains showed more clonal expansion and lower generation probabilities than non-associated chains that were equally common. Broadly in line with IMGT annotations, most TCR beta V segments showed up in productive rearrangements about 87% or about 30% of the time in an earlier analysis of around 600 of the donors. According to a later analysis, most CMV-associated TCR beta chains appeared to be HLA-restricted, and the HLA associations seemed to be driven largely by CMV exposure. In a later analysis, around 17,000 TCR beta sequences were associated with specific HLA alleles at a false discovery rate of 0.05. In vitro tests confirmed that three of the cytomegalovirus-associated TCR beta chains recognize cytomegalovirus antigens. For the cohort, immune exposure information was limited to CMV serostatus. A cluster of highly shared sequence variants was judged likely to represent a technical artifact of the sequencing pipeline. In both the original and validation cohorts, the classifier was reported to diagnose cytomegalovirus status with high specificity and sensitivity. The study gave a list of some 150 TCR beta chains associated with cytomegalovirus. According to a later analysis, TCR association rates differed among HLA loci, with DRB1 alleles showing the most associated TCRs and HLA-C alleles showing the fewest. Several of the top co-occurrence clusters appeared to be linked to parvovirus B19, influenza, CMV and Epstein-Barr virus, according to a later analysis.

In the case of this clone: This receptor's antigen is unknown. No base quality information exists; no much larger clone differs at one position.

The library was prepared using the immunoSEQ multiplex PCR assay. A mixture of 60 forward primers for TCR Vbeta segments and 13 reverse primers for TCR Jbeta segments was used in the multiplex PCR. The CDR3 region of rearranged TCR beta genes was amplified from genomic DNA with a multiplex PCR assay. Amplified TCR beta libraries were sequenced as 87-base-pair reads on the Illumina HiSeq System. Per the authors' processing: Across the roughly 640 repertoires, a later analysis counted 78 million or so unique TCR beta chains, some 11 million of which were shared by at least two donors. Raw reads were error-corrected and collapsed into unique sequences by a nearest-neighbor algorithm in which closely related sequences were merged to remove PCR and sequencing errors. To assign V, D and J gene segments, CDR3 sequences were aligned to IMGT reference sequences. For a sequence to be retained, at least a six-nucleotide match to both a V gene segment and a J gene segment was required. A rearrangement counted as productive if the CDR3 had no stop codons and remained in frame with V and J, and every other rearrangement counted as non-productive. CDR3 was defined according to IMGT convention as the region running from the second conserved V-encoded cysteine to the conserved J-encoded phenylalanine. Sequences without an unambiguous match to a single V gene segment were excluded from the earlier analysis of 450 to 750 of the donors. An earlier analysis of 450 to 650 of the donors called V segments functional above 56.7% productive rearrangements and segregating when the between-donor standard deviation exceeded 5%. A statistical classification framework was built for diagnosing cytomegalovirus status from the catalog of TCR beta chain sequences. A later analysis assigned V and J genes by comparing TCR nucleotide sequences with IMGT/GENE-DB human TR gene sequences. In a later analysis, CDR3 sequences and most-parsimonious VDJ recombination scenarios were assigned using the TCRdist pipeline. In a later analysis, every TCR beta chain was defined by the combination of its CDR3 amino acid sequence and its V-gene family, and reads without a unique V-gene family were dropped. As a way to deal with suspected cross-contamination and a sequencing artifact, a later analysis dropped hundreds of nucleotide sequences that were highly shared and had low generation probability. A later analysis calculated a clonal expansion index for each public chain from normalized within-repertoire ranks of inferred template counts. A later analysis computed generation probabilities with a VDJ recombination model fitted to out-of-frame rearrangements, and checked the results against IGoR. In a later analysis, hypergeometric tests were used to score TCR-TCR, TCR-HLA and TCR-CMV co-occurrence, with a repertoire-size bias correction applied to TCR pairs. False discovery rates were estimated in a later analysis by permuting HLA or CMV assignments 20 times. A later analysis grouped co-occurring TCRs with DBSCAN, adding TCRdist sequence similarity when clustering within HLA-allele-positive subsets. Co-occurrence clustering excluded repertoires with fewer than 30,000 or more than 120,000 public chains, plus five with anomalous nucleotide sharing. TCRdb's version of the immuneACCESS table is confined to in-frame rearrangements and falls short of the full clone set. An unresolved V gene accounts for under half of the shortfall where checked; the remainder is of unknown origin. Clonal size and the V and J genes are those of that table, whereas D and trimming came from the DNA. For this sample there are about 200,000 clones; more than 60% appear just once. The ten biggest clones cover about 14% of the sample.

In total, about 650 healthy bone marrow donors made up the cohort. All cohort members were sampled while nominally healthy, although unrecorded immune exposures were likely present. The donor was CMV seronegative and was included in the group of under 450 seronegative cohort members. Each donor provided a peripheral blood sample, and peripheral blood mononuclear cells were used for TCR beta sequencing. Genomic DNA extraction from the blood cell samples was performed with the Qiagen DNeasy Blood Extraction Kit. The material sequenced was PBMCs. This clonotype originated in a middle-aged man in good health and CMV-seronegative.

The sequenced DNA is TGTGCCAGCAGCCTAGACAGGGGAAGTAGCGAGCAGTACTTC. Translated, this is CASSLDRGSSEQYF. The rearranged segments are TRBV6-6 and TRBJ2-5; TRBD1 aligns with 8 central bases. TRBJ2-7 explains the end of the DNA better; the J call may be wrong. The CDR3 numbers 14 residues from cysteine through phenylalanine. The DNA shown is the 42-base CDR3, in frame from base 1. The germline V gene (reference sequence) provides CDR1 MNHNY and CDR2 SVGAGI.